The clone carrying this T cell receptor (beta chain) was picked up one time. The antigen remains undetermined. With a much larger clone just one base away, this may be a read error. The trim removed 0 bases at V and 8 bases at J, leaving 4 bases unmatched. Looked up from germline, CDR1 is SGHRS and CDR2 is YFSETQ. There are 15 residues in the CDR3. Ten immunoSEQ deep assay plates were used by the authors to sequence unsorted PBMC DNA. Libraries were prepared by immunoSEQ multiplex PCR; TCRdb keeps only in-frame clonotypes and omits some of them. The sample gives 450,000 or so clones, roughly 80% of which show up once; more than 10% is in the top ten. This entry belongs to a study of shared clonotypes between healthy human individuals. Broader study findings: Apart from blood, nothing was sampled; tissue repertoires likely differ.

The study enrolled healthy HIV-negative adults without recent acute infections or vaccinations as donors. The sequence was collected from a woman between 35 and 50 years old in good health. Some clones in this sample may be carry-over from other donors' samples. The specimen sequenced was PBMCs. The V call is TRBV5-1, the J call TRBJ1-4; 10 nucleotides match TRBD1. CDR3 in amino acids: CASSLVGTGEEKLFF. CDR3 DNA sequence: TGCGCCAGCAGCTTGGTCGGGACAGGGGAAGAAAAACTGTTTTTT.